These T cell receptor beta chains were read from a single sample in a study of cytomegalovirus exposure and HLA in healthy donors. Sequencing was performed with immunoSEQ multiplex PCR; in TCRdb, only in-frame clones are kept and a portion is missing. The sample holds hundreds of thousands of clones, approximately 90% seen once. Source material: PBMCs. These receptors all stem from a woman aged 18-29 years in good health and CMV-seronegative. CDR3s include the opening cysteine and the closing phenylalanine or tryptophan. The order of the fields is clone size, J gene, V gene, D gene, CDR3 DNA, CDR3 protein. A D gene is named only where the DNA matches it firmly. Some rows have no size entry. The others give once, few or many, or a class for an expanded clone.

>.|TRBJ1-2|TRBV4-1|.
TGCGCCAGCAGCCTACTGAGGTCTGAGGGCTACACCTTC
CASSLLRSEGYTF
>.|TRBJ2-7|TRBV7-9|TRBD2
TGTGCCAGCAGCTTTAGCGGGGGATGGCACGAGCAGTACTTC
CASSFSGGWHEQYF
>.|TRBJ2-7|TRBV5-1|TRBD2
TGCGCCAGCAGCTTGTGGCCCCCGGCTAGCGGGGGTTACGAGCAGTACTTC
CASSLWPPASGGYEQYF
>.|TRBJ2-7|TRBV13|.
TGTGCCAGCAGCTTAGTTTCAGTCCTGAACGAGCAGTACTTC
CASSLVSVLNEQYF
>.|TRBJ1-2|TRBV4-2|.
TGTGCCAGCAGCCAAGGGCGGGGGAGCTATGGCTACACCTTC
CASSQGRGSYGYTF
>.|TRBJ1-5|TRBV23-1|.
TGCGCCAGCAGTCAACCCGTAGGGACGGGAGACTATAGCAATCAGCCCCAGCATTTT
CASSQPVGTGDYSNQPQHF
>.|TRBJ2-7|TRBV5-4|TRBD1
TGTGCCAGCAGCTTGTACAGGGGGAGCTCCTACGAGCAGTACTTC
CASSLYRGSSYEQYF
>.|TRBJ1-2|TRBV15|.
TGTGCCACCAGCAGTACGGGTGGCTACACCTTC
CATSSTGGYTF
>.|TRBJ2-7|TRBV6-5|TRBD1
TGTGCCAGCAGTTACTCGACAGGGGGCAGCTACGAGCAGTACTTC
CASSYSTGGSYEQYF
>.|TRBJ2-2|TRBV10-3|TRBD2
TGTGCCATCAGCGAGCGGGGATCGAACACCGGGGAGCTGTTTTTT
CAISERGSNTGELFF
>.|TRBJ1-1|TRBV6-6|.
TGTGCCAGCAGTTACATCGCGGGCAGTTCCACTGAAGCTTTCTTT
CASSYIAGSSTEAFF
>.|TRBJ1-5|TRBV7-9|.
TGTGCCAGCAGCTTAGGGGGGGGAAGCAATCAGCCCCAGCATTTT
CASSLGGGSNQPQHF
>.|TRBJ2-1|TRBV29-1|TRBD2
TGCAGCTCGAGGCTAGCGGGAGGGGTGAAGTACAATGAGCAGTTCTTC
CSSRLAGGVKYNEQFF
>once|TRBJ2-7|TRBV7-2|TRBD2
TGTGCCAGCAGCTTCACACTAGCGGGGGGTGTCGAGCAGTACTTC
CASSFTLAGGVEQYF
>.|TRBJ1-2|TRBV10-3|TRBD1
TGTGCCATCAGTGAGACTGGGACAGGGGCTCGTGGCTACACCTTC
CAISETGTGARGYTF
>.|TRBJ2-2|TRBV5-1|.
TGCGCCAGCAGCTTGGCTGACACCGGGGAGCTGTTTTTT
CASSLADTGELFF
>once|TRBJ1-6|TRBV27|.
TGTGCCAGCAGTTTTTTCGGGGAATACTATAATTCACCCCTCCACTTT
CASSFFGEYYNSPLHF
>.|TRBJ2-1|TRBV27|.
TGTGCCAGCAGTTTACTAGCGTCCTACAATGAGCAGTTCTTC
CASSLLASYNEQFF
>.|TRBJ2-3|TRBV29-1|TRBD1
TGCAGCGTCCACACAGGGGGCACAGATACGCAGTATTTT
CSVHTGGTDTQYF
>.|TRBJ2-5|TRBV6-1|TRBD2
TGTGCCAGCACCCGACTAGCGGGAGAGGAGACCCAGTACTTC
CASTRLAGEETQYF
>.|TRBJ1-1|TRBV7-6|TRBD1
TGTGCCAGCAGCTCGTTAACAGGGGCGAAGGGCACTGAAGCTTTCTTT
CASSSLTGAKGTEAFF
>.|TRBJ2-1|TRBV18|.
TGTGCCAGCTCACCGGGCCTTGGGCTGGATGAGCAGTTCTTC
CASSPGLGLDEQFF
>.|TRBJ1-6|TRBV10-1|.
TGCGCCAGCAGCTTAAGAGGGATCAACCCAACTTCACCCCTCCACTTT
CASSLRGINPTSPLHF
>.|TRBJ1-2|TRBV4-2|TRBD1
TGTGCCAGCAGCCATTCGAGGGGGCAGATCGTTGGCTACACCTTC
CASSHSRGQIVGYTF
>.|TRBJ2-7|TRBV6-6|TRBD1
TGTGCCAGCAGTTATGGACAGGGGGTCTACGAGCAGTACTTC
CASSYGQGVYEQYF
>.|TRBJ1-1|TRBV5-6|.
TGTGCCAGCAGCTTGTTCCTCACTGAAGCTTTCTTT
CASSLFLTEAFF
>.|TRBJ2-2|TRBV4-1|.
TGCGCCAGCAGCCAAGTTCGTTCGGTCGGGGAGCTGTTTTTT
CASSQVRSVGELFF
>.|TRBJ2-5|TRBV19|TRBD2
TGTGCCAGTAGTATAACCCAGAGGACTAGCGGGGGGGCCCGGGAGACCCAGTACTTC
CASSITQRTSGGARETQYF
>.|TRBJ2-4|TRBV4-1|.
TGCGCCAGCAGCCAAGGATCGGGACTAGCCAAAAACATTCAGTACTTC
CASSQGSGLAKNIQYF
>.|TRBJ1-2|TRBV7-9|TRBD1
TGTGCCAGCAGCTCGGACAGGGACAACTATGGCTACACCTTC
CASSSDRDNYGYTF
>.|TRBJ1-3|TRBV7-6|.
TGTGCCAGCAGCTTAGTACATCCGGACACCGGATCTGGAAACACCATATATTTT
CASSLVHPDTGSGNTIYF
>once|TRBJ1-6|TRBV2|TRBD1
TGTGCCAGCAGTGGCAGGGGGCAGAGATCACCCCTCCACTTT
CASSGRGQRSPLHF
>.|TRBJ2-1|TRBV5-4|TRBD2
TGTGCCTCAGGAGGACTAGCGTGGGGTGAGCAGTTCTTC
CASGGLAWGEQFF
>.|TRBJ2-1|TRBV6-5|.
TGTGCCAGCACCCACAGCAATGAGCAGTTCTTC
CASTHSNEQFF
>.|TRBJ2-1|TRBV5-1|TRBD1
TGCGCCAGCAGCCCTAGACAGGGTAATGAGCAGTTCTTC
CASSPRQGNEQFF
>.|TRBJ1-1|TRBV28|.
TGTGCCAGCAGTTTAAGTACCGGAGCTTTCTTT
CASSLSTGAFF
>.|TRBJ2-7|TRBV11-3|.
TGTGCCAGCAGCTTAGACAAATTCGAGCAGTACTTC
CASSLDKFEQYF
>.|TRBJ1-2|TRBV4-2|.
TGTGCCAGCAGCCAAGATCCTGGGGGGAACTATGGCTACACCTTC
CASSQDPGGNYGYTF
>once|TRBJ2-7|TRBV11-3|TRBD2
TGTGCCAGCAGCCCCTGGGACAGGGAGACTAGCGGGACTGGGGAGCAGTACTTC
CASSPWDRETSGTGEQYF
>.|TRBJ2-3|TRBV11-2|TRBD1
TGTGCCAGCAGCTTCAGGGGACAGCCCACAGATACGCAGTATTTT
CASSFRGQPTDTQYF
>.|TRBJ1-2|TRBV11-2|.
TGTGCCAGCAGCTCCCCTCGGGAATCTAACTATGGCTACACCTTC
CASSSPRESNYGYTF
>once|TRBJ1-5|TRBV7-2|.
TGTGCCAGCAGCTTTGACATTAGCAATCAGCCCCAGCATTTT
CASSFDISNQPQHF
>.|TRBJ1-2|TRBV27|TRBD1
TGTGCCAGCAGTTTAGGACAGGGGCTGGGGGGCTACACCTTC
CASSLGQGLGGYTF
>.|TRBJ2-3|TRBV5-4|.
TGTGCCAGCAGCGGGGGGGCGGGAAGCACAGATACGCAGTATTTT
CASSGGAGSTDTQYF
>.|TRBJ2-5|TRBV6-1|TRBD1
TGTGCCAGCGGGACAGGGGCTTTGGAGACCCAGTACTTC
CASGTGALETQYF
>.|TRBJ2-5|TRBV5-5|.
TGTGCCAGCACCAGAAGGGGGCAAGAGACCCAGTACTTC
CASTRRGQETQYF
>.|TRBJ1-2|TRBV7-2|.
TGTGCCAGCAGATTGGAGACCAATGGCTACACCTTC
CASRLETNGYTF